The present entry profiles one TCR beta chain with its context. The data originate from a study of metastatic and nonmetastatic thyroid tumors. There are 16 residues in the CDR3. V was cut by 4 bases and J by 1 base, with 14 bases left in between. Germline V lookup: CDR1 SNHLY, CDR2 FYNNEI. MiXCR was used by TCRdb to re-call the PCR reads. The data show tens of thousands of clones, 20% to 25% seen once. Thyroid surgery was preceded by no treatment in any patient. The chain employs TRBV2 and TRBJ2-1, with unresolved D. Sequencing was done on a sample of blood. This TCR was sampled from a female donor with papillary thyroid cancer or a benign thyroid nodule (not recorded which). Some clones in this sample may be carry-over from other donors' samples. CDR3 nucleotides: TGTGCCAGCAGTGTAGGCAGAAGCCCATCCTACAATGAGCAGTTCTTC. Protein: CASSVGRSPSYNEQFF. Complete variable domain (other parts from reference TRBV2 and TRBJ2-1): EPEVTQTPSHQVTQMGQEVILRCVPISNHLYFYWYRQILGQKVEFLVSFYNNEISEKSEIFDDQFSVERPDGSNFTLKIRSTKLEDSAMYFCASSVGRSPSYNEQFFGPGTRLTVL.